The 10 T cell receptor beta chains below were found in one sample sequenced in a study of OX40 agonist ivuxolimab in advanced cancers. Using immunoSEQ multiplex PCR, the repertoire was profiled, and TCRdb retains in-frame clones only, with some absent. The top ten clones hold approximately 2.3% of a sample with tens of thousands of clones, around 85% of them seen once. The material was CD4+ or CD8+ T cells sorted from blood, obtained in a trial of the OX40 agonist ivuxolimab. The receptor source for this set is an adult with an advanced solid tumor such as melanoma, head and neck, liver or kidney cancer.

This clone has a single count. The chain is built from TRBV30 and TRBJ2-3; D gene uncertain. The CDR3 is 12 amino acids. Trimming shortened V by 5 bases and J by 1 base, and 7 bases separated the two germline ends. Germline V gene sequence: CDR1 GTSNPN, CDR2 SVGIG (reference sequence). The CDR3: CAWGLRTDTQYF. DNA for the CDR3: TGTGCCTGGGGCCTACGCACAGATACGCAGTATTTT.

V gene TRBV5-1 combines with J gene TRBJ2-5; unclear D gene. The V end was cut by 0 bases, the J end by 5 bases, with 11 bases between. Germline V gives CDR1 SGHRS, CDR2 YFSETQ. CDR3 size: 14 residues. CDR3 nucleotide sequence: TGCGCCAGCAGCTTGGACTCAAGGGTTGAGACCCAGTACTTC. As protein: CASSLDSRVETQYF.

The genes are TRBV15 and TRBJ2-7; 11 bases are shared with TRBD2. CDR3 length equals 16 residues. V lost 1 base to trimming and J lost 7 bases; unmatched junction nucleotides: 9. The germline V gene encodes CDR1 LNHNV and CDR2 YYDKDF (reference sequence). CDR3 protein: CATSRVLAGGGSEQYF. CDR3 in DNA: TGTGCCACCAGCAGAGTTCTAGCGGGGGGTGGTTCTGAGCAGTACTTC.

The table lists this clone with a count of one. V is TRBV30 and J is TRBJ1-5; tentatively, D is TRBD1 (5 bases). V dropped 4 bases and J dropped 3 bases, with 16 bases sitting between them. The germline gives CDR1 GTSNPN, CDR2 SVGIG (reference sequence). The CDR3 has 15 amino acids. The DNA of the CDR3 is TGTGCCTGGAACGACAGCCCACCCCACAATCAGCCCCAGCATTTT. Translation: CAWNDSPPHNQPQHF. Variable domain in full (rest from reference TRBV30 and TRBJ1-5): SQTIHQWPATLVQPVGSPLSLECTVEGTSNPNLYWYRQAAGRGLQLLFYSVGIGQISSEVPQNLSASRPQDRQFILSSKKLLLSDSGFYLCAWNDSPPHNQPQHFGDGTRLSIL.

This chain uses TRBV19 with TRBJ1-5, with D possibly matching TRBD1 (6 bases). CDR1 and CDR2 from the germline V gene are LNHDA and SQIVND (reference sequence). V lost 3 bases and J lost 3, with 12 bases in between. There are 15 residues in the CDR3. CDR3 DNA: TGTGCCAGTAGTATCCCCGGGGGGCCCAATCAGCCCCAGCATTTT. Protein product: CASSIPGGPNQPQHF.

The V and J genes are TRBV27 and TRBJ2-5; 11 bases agree with TRBD1. With the DNA end fitting TRBJ2-7 better, the J assignment may be wrong. Germline V gives CDR1 MNHEY, CDR2 SMNVEV (reference sequence). The CDR3 covers 16 residues. The CDR3 DNA reads TGTGCCAGCAGTTATCAGTACGGGACAGGGGGTTACGAGCAGTACTTC. This sequence encodes CASSYQYGTGGYEQYF.

The CDR3 coding sequence is TGTGCCAGCAGTTTTAGCTTCCCCGGGGCCAATGAGCAGTTCTTC. The encoded protein is CASSFSFPGANEQFF. The chain uses TRBV7-9 and TRBJ2-1, with D perhaps TRBD1 or TRBD2 (5 bases each). The CDR3 extends over 15 amino acids. Per germline, CDR1 SEHNR and CDR2 FQNEAQ (reference sequence). V lost 6 bases and J lost 6, with 18 bases in between.

The CDR3 bases are TGTGCCAGCAGTCCCGGGAGGGGACTGATTGGTTCACCCCTCCACTTT. As protein: CASSPGRGLIGSPLHF. The chain employs TRBV27 and TRBJ1-6; D is perhaps TRBD1 (5 bases). V shed 5 bases and J shed 9 bases, with 20 bases lying between them. The germline V gene has CDR1 MNHEY and CDR2 SMNVEV (reference sequence). This CDR3 has 16 amino acids.

The chain employs TRBV6-5 and TRBJ1-1; D not certain. Germline CDR1 is MNHEY and CDR2 is SVGAGI. V lost 0 bases, J lost 6 bases, and 14 bases lay in between. The length of the CDR3 is 15 residues. The CDR3 nucleotides read TGTGCCAGCAGTTACTCAGGAGGGTTGATCGCTGAAGCTTTCTTT. This gives the protein CASSYSGGLIAEAFF.

The chain carries TRBV27 and TRBJ2-5, with TRBD2 matching 12 bases. The length of the CDR3 is 16 residues. V dropped 4 bases and J dropped 5; count of bases not matched to a gene: 8. From germline, CDR1 is MNHEY and CDR2 SMNVEV (reference sequence). The CDR3 bases are TGTGCCAGCAGTTCCCCAGGACTAGCGGGGCCTGAGACCCAGTACTTC. Its translation is CASSSPGLAGPETQYF.